This TCR beta chain came from a study of persistence of HIV-infected CD4 T cells. Looking at the study overall: Donors were ART-treated; their CMV- and Gag-responding CD4+ T cells were isolated.

Trimming removed 1 base from V and 3 bases from J, with 13 bases in between. The CDR3 contains 16 residues. Germline lookup yields CDR1 KGHDR and CDR2 SFDVKD. Whole-study findings and limits: Proviral oligoclonality tracked with TCR oligoclonality within the same sorted cells.

The stimulus was lysate of CMV-infected fibroblasts, 8.5 to 10 ug/mL. Memory cells lacking CD40L and CD69 with high CD45RO were sorted. A roughly 18-hour stimulation of CD8-depleted PBMCs used anti-CD28/CD49d costimulation, CD40-blocking antibody and enfuvirtide. Sequencing used immunoSEQ version 4 in survey mode. The protocol was immunoSEQ multiplex PCR, while the TCRdb copy is restricted to in-frame clones and leaves out a portion. Here the sample spans 25,000 to 35,000 clones, roughly four fifths being singletons. Note on this clone: Its antigen is unidentified.

This clonotype was obtained from an adult man with HIV who was CMV-seropositive. This chain joins TRBV24-1 and TRBJ2-3; the D gene could be TRBD1 or TRBD2 (5 bases each). The sample in question was CD4+ T cells sorted from PBMCs after roughly 20-hour stimulation, obtained from a patient who received antiretroviral therapy. CDR3 nucleotides: TGTGCCACCAGTGATTTACGGGGCTGGGGGACAGATACGCAGTATTTT. Its protein product is CATSDLRGWGTDTQYF.